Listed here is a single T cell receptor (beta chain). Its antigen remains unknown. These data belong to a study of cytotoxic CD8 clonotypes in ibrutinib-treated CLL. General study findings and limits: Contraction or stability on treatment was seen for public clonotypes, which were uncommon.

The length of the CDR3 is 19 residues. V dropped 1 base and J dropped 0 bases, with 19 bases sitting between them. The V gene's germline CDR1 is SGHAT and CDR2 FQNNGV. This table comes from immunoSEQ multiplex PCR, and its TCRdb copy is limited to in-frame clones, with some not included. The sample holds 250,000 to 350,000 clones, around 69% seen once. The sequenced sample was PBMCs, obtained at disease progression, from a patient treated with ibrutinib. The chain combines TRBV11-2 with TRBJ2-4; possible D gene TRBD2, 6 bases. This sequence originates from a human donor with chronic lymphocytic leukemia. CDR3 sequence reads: CASSLGAGGIKIAKNIQYF. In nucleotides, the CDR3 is TGTGCCAGCAGCTTAGGGGCAGGCGGGATTAAGATAGCCAAAAACATTCAGTACTTC.